The text below deals with one TCR beta chain. Each of the patients experienced relapse following autologous stem cell transplantation, and their brentuximab vedotin exposure differed. CD4+ T cells were purified from thawed PBMCs by magnetic negative selection. Germline CDR1 reads MNHEY; CDR2 reads SVGAGI. V lost 5 bases and J 6 bases, leaving 16 bases between the germline ends. This CDR3 is built from 14 residues. This sample was included in a study of PD-1 blockade in classical Hodgkin lymphoma. Assay: immunoSEQ multiplex PCR; the TCRdb copy retains only in-frame clones and omits some. Here the sample spans around 36,000 clones, over 75% being singletons.

The sequenced sample was CD4+ T cells from blood, obtained at baseline. The chain joins TRBV6-5 to TRBJ1-2; possible D gene TRBD1, 5 bases. The sequence came from a human donor with classical Hodgkin lymphoma. CDR3 sequence: CASSAPGRRDGYTF. Written as DNA, the CDR3 is TGTGCCAGCAGTGCCCCGGGACGGAGGGATGGCTACACCTTC.